The 11 T cell receptor beta chains in this list originate from one sample, sequenced in a study of T-cell reconstitution after alpha-beta-depleted transplantation in children. For TCRbeta, the library was prepared with unique molecular identifiers. TCRdb recomputed calls from the PCR reads with MiXCR, one row per CDR3 protein. Of 900,000 or so distinct CDR3 sequences listed, roughly 16% are singletons. The sequencing used PBMCs, mostly from graft donor cells, collected 360 days after TCRalphabeta/CD19-depleted stem cell transplant. Receptors were obtained from a male patient aged 10-17 years who had a stem cell transplant for acute lymphoblastic leukemia, so the T cells may come from the graft donor.

The V gene is TRBV6-4, the J gene TRBJ2-4; TRBD1 is a possible D gene (5 bases). The V gene lost 2 bases and the J gene lost 3 bases, with 11 bases spanning the gap. CDR1 is MRHNA, CDR2 SNTAGT, per germline. The CDR3 sequence is 15 residues long. In DNA form, the CDR3 reads TGTGCCAGCAGTGACGAGACAGAAAACAAAAACATTCAGTACTTC. Its translation: CASSDETENKNIQYF.

The chain joins TRBV7-2 to TRBJ2-1, with 9 positions matching TRBD2. The junction had 2 bases not matched to a gene; V was cut back by 2 bases and J by 3 bases. The CDR3 runs 15 residues. CDR1 and CDR2 from the germline V gene are SGHTA and FQGNSA. CDR3 sequence: CASSLTAGGYNEQFF. DNA of the CDR3: TGTGCCAGCAGCTTAACAGCGGGAGGCTACAATGAGCAGTTCTTC. The full variable domain, in which reference TRBV7-2 and TRBJ2-1 provide the parts outside the CDR3, is GAGVSQSPSNKVTEKGKDVELRCDPISGHTALYWYRQSLGQGLEFLIYFQGNSAPDKSGLPSDRFSAERTGGSVSTLTIQRTQQEDSAVYLCASSLTAGGYNEQFFGPGTRLTVL.

The sample holds a few counts of this clonotype. V usage is TRBV27 and J usage is TRBJ1-5; D is unresolved. The CDR3 covers 14 residues. Germline CDR1 MNHEY, CDR2 SMNVEV (reference sequence). The germline V and J ends were trimmed by 7 bases and 1 base, with 11 bases remaining between them. The CDR3 nucleotides read TGTGCCAGCAAGGTCCGATCCAGCAATCAGCCCCAGCATTTT. This sequence encodes CASKVRSSNQPQHF.

The V call is TRBV5-5, the J call TRBJ2-1, with 9 bases matching TRBD2. CDR1 is SGHKS, CDR2 YYEKEE, per germline (reference sequence). CDR3 length: 15 residues. J gave up 7 bases and V 4 bases, and 9 bases lay outside the gene matches. The CDR3 DNA follows: TGTGCCAGCAGCATTAGCGGGAGATTAGGGAATGAGCAGTTCTTC. Translation gives CASSISGRLGNEQFF.

This clonotype was seen only a few times. This chain uses TRBV7-9 with TRBJ1-4; TRBD1 matches 7 bases. Germline assignment: CDR1 SEHNR and CDR2 FQNEAQ (reference sequence). The CDR3 sequence is 14 residues long. Unmatched junction bases numbered 2, after V lost 3 bases and J lost 4 bases. DNA for the CDR3: TGTGCCAGCAGCTTGACAGGGATTAATGAAAAACTGTTTTTT. Its protein is CASSLTGINEKLFF.

This clonotype was counted between two and nine times. The chain recombines TRBV18 with TRBJ1-2, with 7 nucleotides matching TRBD1. The CDR3 spans 15 residues. V shed 2 bases and J 5 bases; nucleotides not matched to a gene: 8. The germline V gene encodes CDR1 KGHSH and CDR2 LQKENI. CDR3 in DNA: TGTGCCAGCTCACCAGCCGGACAGGAGGGGTATGGCTACACCTTC. It translates to CASSPAGQEGYGYTF. The full variable domain, rest sourced from reference TRBV18 and TRBJ1-2, is NAGVMQNPRHLVRRRGQEARLRCSPMKGHSHVYWYRQLPEEGLKFMVYLQKENIIDESGMPKERFSAEFPKEGPSILRIQQVVRGDSAAYFCASSPAGQEGYGYTFGSGTRLTVV.

The CDR3 region has the DNA TGTGCCAGCAGCCAAGATGAAAGGCAGGAGGAGTGCTATGGCTACACCTTC. This encodes CASSQDERQEECYGYTF. The chain combines TRBV3-1 with TRBJ1-2; D ambiguous. The germline V gene encodes CDR1 LGHDT and CDR2 YNNKEL (reference sequence). The CDR3 length is 17 residues. V gave up 0 bases and J gave up 4 bases, with 18 bases separating them.

This clonotype has a count of ten or more. This chain uses TRBV29-1 with TRBJ2-3; 9 bases fit TRBD1. CDR1 is SQVTM and CDR2 is ANQGSEA in the germline V gene. The ends lost 0 bases at V and 1 base at J; junction bases unmatched: 11. CDR3 size: 18 residues. The CDR3 region has the DNA TGCAGCGTTGAAGATCTTGGGGACAGGGTTTTTGGCACAGATACGCAGTATTTT. Translated: CSVEDLGDRVFGTDTQYF.

CDR3 nucleotides: TGCGCCAGCAGCTTGGGGACTAGCAGGAACGAGCAGTACTTC. The encoded protein is CASSLGTSRNEQYF. This chain joins TRBV5-1 and TRBJ2-7, with 8 bases identical to TRBD2. Unmatched junction bases numbered 4, after V lost 0 bases and J lost 5 bases. This CDR3 has 14 residues. The germline gives CDR1 SGHRS, CDR2 YFSETQ. The complete variable domain, with remaining parts taken from reference TRBV5-1 and TRBJ2-7, reads KAGVTQTPRYLIKTRGQQVTLSCSPISGHRSVSWYQQTPGQGLQFLFEYFSETQRNKGNFPGRFSGRQFSNSRSEMNVSTLELGDSALYLCASSLGTSRNEQYFGPGTRLTVT.

Comment on this clonotype: Mismatch with germline at one junction end may stem from a read error. This sequence joins TRBV27 and TRBJ2-1; TRBD1 matches 7 bases. This CDR3 region has 13 residues. Germline V gene sequence: CDR1 MNHEY, CDR2 SMNVEV (reference sequence). Here the CDR3 reads CATSTGMYIEQFF. CDR3 nucleotide sequence: TGTGCCACCTCGACAGGGATGTACATTGAGCAGTTCTTC.

The chain uses TRBV7-3 and TRBJ2-3; D not certain. V was trimmed by 4 bases and J by 7 bases, leaving 9 bases between them. This CDR3 is 12 amino acids long. Germline V gene data show CDR1 as SGHTA and CDR2 as FQGTGA. CDR3 nucleotide sequence: TGTGCCAGCAGCTCCGGAGCAAATACGCAGTATTTT. It yields the protein CASSSGANTQYF.